These 21 T cell receptor beta chains share one sample of origin, sequenced in a study of OX40 agonist ivuxolimab in advanced cancers. The method was immunoSEQ multiplex PCR; TCRdb's version includes in-frame clones alone and lacks a portion of them. The sample holds about 94,000 clones, around 87% seen once. The specimen comprised CD4+ or CD8+ T cells sorted from blood, sampled in a trial of the OX40 agonist ivuxolimab. These TCRs come from an adult with an advanced solid tumor such as melanoma, head and neck, liver or kidney cancer.

The V and J genes are TRBV7-2 and TRBJ1-1; unclear D gene. CDR1 and CDR2 (germline): SGHTA, FQGNSA. V lost 5 bases and J lost 0, with 7 bases in between. This CDR3 comprises 13 residues. CDR3 nucleotide sequence: TGTGCCAGCAGCCTACAGTTGAACACTGAAGCTTTCTTT. This gives the protein CASSLQLNTEAFF.

This clone showed up just a few times. The rearrangement joins TRBV12-5 to TRBJ2-7; D is possibly TRBD1 or TRBD2 (5 bases each). V lost 7 bases to trimming and J lost 4 bases, with 23 bases between them. Germline CDR1 reads LGHNT; CDR2 reads FRNRAP. The length of the CDR3 is 16 residues. For the CDR3, the DNA is TGTGCTAGTGCCCTTACCCTCCGGGGCGATGGGTACGAGCAGTACTTC. It yields the protein CASALTLRGDGYEQYF.

V usage is TRBV15 and J usage is TRBJ2-1; 7 positions match TRBD2. The CDR3 spans 14 residues. The V gene end was trimmed by 4 bases and the J gene end by 5 bases; junction bases not matched to a gene: 5. Germline values: CDR1 LNHNV, CDR2 YYDKDF (reference sequence). The CDR3 DNA reads TGTGCCACCAGCATTTCTAGCGGAAACAATGAGCAGTTCTTC. Protein product: CATSISSGNNEQFF.

The chain recombines TRBV7-7 with TRBJ2-5, with D maybe TRBD2 (7 bases). Germline CDR1 SSHAT, CDR2 FNYEAQ (reference sequence). CDR3 length: 13 amino acids. In nucleotides, the CDR3 is TGTGCTAGCGGAGGGGGGGACCGGGAGACCCAGTACTTC. Translated: CASGGGDRETQYF.

The chain combines TRBV7-3 with TRBJ1-6; no definite D call. Germline V gene data show CDR1 as SGHTA and CDR2 as FQGTGA. V lost 5 bases and J 7 bases, leaving 12 bases between the germline ends. This CDR3 contains 14 residues. The CDR3 region has the DNA TGTGCCAGCAGCGAACGGAACAGAAATTCACCCCTCCACTTT. This gives the protein CASSERNRNSPLHF. The variable domain in full, with the rest retrieved from reference TRBV7-3 and TRBJ1-6, is GAGVSQTPSNKVTEKGKYVELRCDPISGHTALYWYRQSLGQGPEFLIYFQGTGAADDSGLPNDRFFAVRPEGSVSTLKIQRTERGDSAVYLCASSERNRNSPLHFGNGTRLTVT.

There are a few counts of this clone. V is TRBV2 and J is TRBJ1-4; D unclear. CDR3 length: 14 residues. The V end lost 6 bases, the J end lost 7 bases, and 15 bases lay between the germline ends. Germline CDR1 and CDR2: SNHLY and FYNNEI. The CDR3, as DNA: TGTGCCAGCAGGCCCAATGGGCGTACTGAAAAACTGTTTTTT. Its translation: CASRPNGRTEKLFF.

The chain uses TRBV4-1 and TRBJ2-5; D is possibly TRBD2 (5 bases). Trimming took 1 base from V and 5 from J, leaving 14 bases between them. The CDR3 sequence is 15 residues long. Germline V gene data show CDR1 as MGHRA and CDR2 as YSYEKL. The CDR3 is CASSQGGPGYETQYF. The DNA for the CDR3 is TGCGCCAGCAGCCAAGGTGGGCCGGGATACGAGACCCAGTACTTC.

The chain is built from TRBV7-9 and TRBJ2-2; TRBD2 agrees at 8 bases. The CDR3 has 16 residues. The V gene's germline CDR1 is SEHNR and CDR2 FQNEAQ (reference sequence). Trimming took 0 bases from V and 1 from J; bases not matched to a gene: 1. CDR3 sequence: CASSLATSGNTGELFF. CDR3 bases: TGTGCCAGCAGCTTAGCAACTAGCGGGAACACCGGGGAGCTGTTTTTT.

J is TRBJ1-2 and V is TRBV23-1; D unclear. TRBV23-1 is an ORF, with its function uncertain. CDR3 length: 13 amino acids. V was shortened by 7 bases and J by 7 bases, with 16 bases between the two germline ends. The CDR3 sequence: CASTNLPVIGYTF. The CDR3 nucleotides are TGCGCCAGCACCAACCTCCCGGTTATTGGCTACACCTTC.

The chain combines TRBV9 with TRBJ2-3; 8 bases agree with TRBD2. The CDR3 contains 14 residues. Germline lookup yields CDR1 SGDLS and CDR2 YYNGEE. J gave up 2 bases and V 5 bases, and 4 bases lay outside the gene matches. CDR3 residues: CASRPGGATDTQYF. The CDR3, as DNA: TGTGCCAGCAGGCCGGGGGGGGCCACAGATACGCAGTATTTT. Full variable domain (remainder filled in from reference TRBV9 and TRBJ2-3): DSGVTQTPKHLITATGQRVTLRCSPRSGDLSVYWYQQSLDQGLQFLIQYYNGEERAKGNILERFSAQQFPDLHSELNLSSLELGDSALYFCASRPGGATDTQYFGPGTRLTVL.

V usage is TRBV5-3 and J usage is TRBJ1-5; 10 bases map to TRBD1. TRBV5-3 is flagged as an ORF with uncertain function. This CDR3 has 14 amino acids. V shed 5 bases and J 5 bases; nucleotides not matched to a gene: 4. CDR3: CARRGQGLDQPQHF. For the CDR3, the DNA is TGTGCCAGAAGGGGACAGGGGTTGGATCAGCCCCAGCATTTT.

This clone was seen only once. The chain has TRBV19 and TRBJ1-5; tentatively, D is TRBD1 (5 bases). V was shortened by 3 bases and J by 0 bases, with 15 bases between the two germline ends. The CDR3 covers 17 residues. Germline CDR1 LNHDA, CDR2 SQIVND (reference sequence). CDR3 bases: TGTGCCAGTAGTATTAATCAGGGTTGGGGTAGCAATCAGCCCCAGCATTTT. Translated: CASSINQGWGSNQPQHF.

This clone occurred a few times. The chain links TRBV28 to TRBJ2-7; 9 bases map to TRBD1. The CDR3 covers 15 residues. V shed 4 bases, J shed 2 bases, and the junction held 6 bases outside the gene matches. From germline, CDR1 is MDHEN and CDR2 SYDVKM. CDR3 DNA: TGTGCCAGCAGTTCGGCCGGGACAGGGACCTACGAGCAGTACTTC. As protein: CASSSAGTGTYEQYF.

This chain uses TRBV5-1 with TRBJ1-1, with a tentative D call TRBD1 (6 bases). The V end was cut by 0 bases, the J end by 3 bases, with 9 bases between. In germline, CDR1 is SGHRS, CDR2 YFSETQ. The CDR3 consists of 14 residues. CDR3 nucleotide sequence: TGCGCCAGCAGCTTGGTAGGGGGGGACACTGAAGCTTTCTTT. Protein sequence: CASSLVGGDTEAFF.

The rearrangement joins TRBV7-9 to TRBJ2-4; TRBD1 might be the D (6 bases). The V end lost 5 bases, the J end lost 0 bases, and 14 bases lay between the germline ends. Germline V lookup: CDR1 SEHNR, CDR2 FQNEAQ (reference sequence). The CDR3 consists of 16 residues. The CDR3 sequence is CASSALGGIAKNIQYF. CDR3 in DNA: TGTGCCAGCAGCGCCTTAGGGGGAATAGCCAAAAACATTCAGTACTTC.

The chain uses TRBV6-5 and TRBJ2-7; 12 nucleotides align to TRBD2. Germline CDR1 is MNHEY and CDR2 is SVGAGI. This CDR3 comprises 15 residues. The V gene end was trimmed by 6 bases and the J gene end by 6 bases; junction bases not matched to a gene: 9. CDR3: CASRLLAGGLFEQYF. Here the CDR3 DNA reads TGTGCCAGCAGATTACTAGCGGGGGGCCTGTTCGAGCAGTACTTC.

The genes are TRBV6-5 and TRBJ2-3; possibly TRBD1 for D (7 bases). This CDR3 has 15 amino acids. V was trimmed by 7 bases and J by 0 bases, leaving 14 bases between them. Germline lookup yields CDR1 MNHEY and CDR2 SVGAGI. The CDR3 spells CASKGASASTDTQYF. CDR3 in DNA: TGTGCCAGCAAGGGGGCTAGCGCGAGCACAGATACGCAGTATTTT.

The rearrangement links TRBV5-1 to TRBJ2-2; possible D gene TRBD1, 6 bases. CDR3 length: 16 residues. Looked up from germline, CDR1 is SGHRS and CDR2 is YFSETQ. Deletions cut 2 bases from V and 2 bases from J, with 13 bases between. CDR3 residues: CASSFGQIQNTGELFF. The CDR3 nucleotides read TGCGCCAGCAGCTTTGGACAGATTCAAAACACCGGGGAGCTGTTTTTT. The full variable domain, completed using reference TRBV5-1 and TRBJ2-2, is KAGVTQTPRYLIKTRGQQVTLSCSPISGHRSVSWYQQTPGQGLQFLFEYFSETQRNKGNFPGRFSGRQFSNSRSEMNVSTLELGDSALYLCASSFGQIQNTGELFFGEGSRLTVL.

The rearrangement uses TRBV7-8 and TRBJ2-5; 10 bases are a match to TRBD1. CDR1 SGHVS and CDR2 FQNEAQ come from the germline V gene. CDR3 size: 13 residues. J was trimmed by 5 bases and V by 8 bases; bases with no gene match: 5. The CDR3 bases are TGTGCCAGCGGTCGGGACAGGGGTGAGACCCAGTACTTC. This sequence encodes CASGRDRGETQYF.

The chain joins TRBV6-5 to TRBJ2-4, with D unresolved. V was clipped by 2 bases and J by 9 bases, with 14 bases between them. Germline CDR1 and CDR2: MNHEY and SVGAGI. The CDR3 covers 14 residues. The CDR3 spells CASSYQATLGIQYF. CDR3 DNA sequence: TGTGCCAGCAGTTACCAGGCGACCTTAGGCATTCAGTACTTC.

Here the CDR3 reads CASSQGSYEQYF. In DNA, the CDR3 is TGTGCCAGCAGTCAGGGATCGTACGAGCAGTACTTC. The rearrangement links TRBV6-5 to TRBJ2-7; D might be TRBD1 (5 bases). CDR1 and CDR2 from the germline V gene are MNHEY and SVGAGI. The CDR3 runs to 12 residues. V shed 5 bases and J shed 4 bases, with 9 bases lying between them.